The 9 T cell receptor beta chains in this list originate from one sample, sequenced in a study of OX40 agonist ivuxolimab in advanced cancers. The data were produced by immunoSEQ multiplex PCR, yet TCRdb's version contains in-frame clones alone and is incomplete. The sample contains approximately 110,000 clones, 85% to 95% of which appear only once. This specimen consisted of CD4+ or CD8+ T cells sorted from blood, obtained in a trial of the OX40 agonist ivuxolimab. The receptors were gathered from an adult with an advanced solid tumor such as melanoma, head and neck, liver or kidney cancer.

This clone occurred once. V usage is TRBV20-1 and J usage is TRBJ2-1; TRBD2 is a possible D gene (5 bases). Trimming removed 6 bases at V and 10 bases at J, with 13 bases between. The germline CDR1 and CDR2 sequences are DFQATT and SNEGSKA (reference sequence). The CDR3 extends over 11 amino acids. In DNA form, the CDR3 reads TGCAGTGCGGAGGAGTGGTACGAGCAGTTCTTC. Translating gives CSAEEWYEQFF.

The genes are TRBV5-6 and TRBJ2-3, with D unresolved. V dropped 1 base and J dropped 2 bases, with 8 bases sitting between them. The CDR3 covers 14 residues. The V gene's germline CDR1 is SGHDT and CDR2 YYEEEE. The CDR3 nucleotides are TGTGCCAGCAGCTTGCTTCAGTACACAGATACGCAGTATTTT. Translated: CASSLLQYTDTQYF.

V and J are TRBV28 and TRBJ1-1; the D gene is possibly TRBD1 (6 bases). Trimming removed 8 bases from V and 2 bases from J, with 21 bases in between. CDR1 and CDR2 from the germline V gene are MDHEN and SYDVKM. This CDR3 has 16 amino acids. DNA of the CDR3: TGTGCCAGCCCCTCGGGGGGAGGGGGAGAAAACACTGAAGCTTTCTTT. Translated, it gives CASPSGGGGENTEAFF.

V usage is TRBV7-2 and J usage is TRBJ2-3; 10 bases are shared with TRBD2. Trimming cost V 6 bases and J 2 bases; bases outside gene matches: 5. The CDR3 is made up of 15 amino acids. CDR1 and CDR2 (germline): SGHTA, FQGNSA. In DNA, the CDR3 is TGTGCCAGCAGTTTAACTAGCGGGACCACAGATACGCAGTATTTT. It specifies CASSLTSGTTDTQYF.

This chain uses TRBV28 with TRBJ1-2; TRBD1 aligns across 7 bases. This CDR3 region has 14 residues. The V gene end was trimmed by 8 bases and the J gene end by 4 bases; junction bases not matched to a gene: 10. Germline V gene data show CDR1 as MDHEN and CDR2 as SYDVKM. The chain's CDR3 is CASRNPGDSYGYTF. Written as DNA, the CDR3 is TGTGCCAGCCGCAACCCGGGGGACAGCTATGGCTACACCTTC.

The chain carries TRBV6-5 and TRBJ1-5, with TRBD1 as a possible D gene (5 bases). With 2 bases removed from V and 0 bases from J, the gap between germline ends came to 11 bases. The CDR3 spans 16 residues. Germline assignment: CDR1 MNHEY and CDR2 SVGAGI. The CDR3 sequence: CASSYGGTNSNQPQHF. CDR3 bases: TGTGCCAGCAGTTACGGTGGGACGAATAGCAATCAGCCCCAGCATTTT.

The chain couples TRBV11-1 to TRBJ1-6; 8 nucleotides agree with TRBD1. This CDR3 comprises 14 residues. Losses at the gene ends were 5 bases for V and 9 bases for J; bases not matched to a gene: 6. Germline CDR1 reads SGHAT; CDR2 reads FQDESV (reference sequence). CDR3 amino acids: CASSRQGASSPLHF. DNA of the CDR3: TGTGCCAGCAGCCGGCAGGGGGCTAGTTCACCCCTCCACTTT. Full variable domain (remainder filled in from reference TRBV11-1 and TRBJ1-6): EAEVAQSPRYKITEKSQAVAFWCDPISGHATLYWYRQILGQGPELLVQFQDESVVDDSQLPKDRFSAERLKGVDSTLKIQPAELGDSAMYLCASSRQGASSPLHFGNGTRLTVT.

V usage is TRBV27 and J usage is TRBJ2-7; TRBD2 is a possible D gene (6 bases). The CDR3 contains 13 residues. The germline CDR1 and CDR2 sequences are MNHEY and SMNVEV (reference sequence). Trimming left V 5 bases short and J 7 bases short, with 15 bases between. Here the CDR3 reads CASSLLDRGEQYF. CDR3 coding DNA: TGTGCCAGCAGTCTTCTGGACCGGGGGGAGCAGTACTTC.

This chain connects TRBV6-4 to TRBJ1-1, with D possibly TRBD1 on 6 matching bases. Trimming removed 5 bases from V and 4 bases from J, with 11 bases in between. CDR3 length equals 13 residues. The germline CDR1 and CDR2 sequences are MRHNA and SNTAGT. The CDR3 region has the DNA TGTGCCAGCAGTCTTATAGGGGGCACTGAAGCTTTCTTT. Translated, it gives CASSLIGGTEAFF.